The TCR beta chain under discussion was sequenced for a study of T-cell reconstitution after alpha-beta-depleted transplantation in children. V shed 5 bases and J shed 4 bases, with 14 bases lying between them. The germline CDR1 and CDR2 sequences are SGHTA and FQGNSA. The CDR3 sequence is 14 residues long. Using unique molecular identifiers, the investigators prepared the TCRbeta library. In TCRdb, the PCR reads were re-called with MiXCR into one record per CDR3 protein. Of roughly 350,000 distinct CDR3 sequences detected, about 9.4% appear once; the ten largest clones hold roughly 2.5%. The sample here was PBMCs from the stem cell graft donor, taken from the stem cell graft. The clonotype originates from a human donor who donated a stem cell graft to a child with acute lymphoblastic leukemia. This sequence joins TRBV7-2 and TRBJ2-5, with D uncertain. CDR3 sequence (DNA): TGTGCCAGCAGCCCGACCCCGGACCCAGAGACCCAGTACTTC. As protein: CASSPTPDPETQYF.